This T cell receptor (beta chain) was observed in a study of blood T cell repertoires in COVID-19. In the original processing: By means of reference gene primer amplification, nucleated cell counts were estimated. Profiled with immunoSEQ multiplex PCR; TCRdb holds only in-frame clones, not every one. V, J and clone size are taken as reported in that table, and D and trimming were inferred from the DNA itself. This table has about 210,000 clones, 65% to 85% appearing once. Exposed volunteers were people who met a COVID-19 case within 2 weeks before study entry. Trimming shortened V by 3 bases and J by 8 bases, and 10 bases separated the two germline ends. The CDR3 is 12 residues long.

The origin of this receptor is a woman in her twenties or thirties who had been exposed to COVID-19. The chain couples TRBV12-3 or TRBV12-4 to TRBJ1-2; D gene unclear. The specimen sequenced was PBMCs or T cells enriched from blood (not recorded which). The CDR3 coding sequence is TGTGCCAGCAGTTTTGGAGCTAGCGGCTACACCTTC. Protein: CASSFGASGYTF.